A single sample is the source of the 4 T cell receptor beta chains below, sequenced in a study of tumor-infiltrating lymphocytes in primary liver carcinoma. Extraction of RNA together with DNA used roughly 19-31 mg of unsorted bulk tissue. Making TCR beta cDNA involved approximately 0.5 ug total RNA and a constant-region primer. Employing slightly modified ARM-PCR, three nested multiplex PCR rounds were run, and these gave rise to the TCR beta libraries. TRBV1-TRBV30 forward primers and a C-beta reverse primer were used in the first two PCR rounds, which each ran for 10 cycles. TCRdb processed the multiplex PCR reads anew with MiXCR; each CDR3 protein has one entry. The sample lists roughly 24,000 distinct CDR3 sequences, 70% to 80% occurring once. Sequenced sample: liver tumor tissue from sampling region 5. The subset: tumor region T5, tumor centre. These receptor sequences come from a young woman with primary liver carcinoma and hepatitis B virus infection.

Remarks on this clonotype: The junction departs from the called germline gene at one end, perhaps through a read error. V is TRBV11-1 and J is TRBJ2-2; possible D gene TRBD2, 6 bases. This CDR3 contains 16 residues. Per germline, CDR1 SGHAT and CDR2 FQDESV (reference sequence). The chain's CDR3 is CASRRVMAGLSGKLFF. In DNA, the CDR3 is TGTGCCAGCAGGAGGGTTATGGCGGGACTGTCCGGGAAGCTGTTTTTT.

V usage is TRBV10-2 and J usage is TRBJ1-1; D is uncertain. The CDR3 runs to 14 residues. The V end lost 5 bases, the J end lost 4 bases, and 14 bases lay between the germline ends. CDR1 WSHSY and CDR2 SAAADI come from the germline V gene. CDR3 DNA sequence: TGCGCCAGCAGTCAATCGAAGTCGGGCACTGAAGCTTTCTTT. Translation gives CASSQSKSGTEAFF.

A word on this clonotype: The CDR3 ends on some other residue instead of the conserved phenylalanine or tryptophan, so this is likely a read error. The chain recombines TRBV11-3 with TRBJ2-7; D gene ambiguous. This CDR3 has 15 amino acids. V gave up 2 bases and J gave up 2 bases, with 13 bases separating them. CDR1 is SGHNT and CDR2 is YENEEA in the germline V gene. This chain's CDR3 is CASSLHPSEAYEQYS. In nucleotides, the CDR3 is TGTGCCAGCAGCTTACATCCAAGTGAGGCCTACGAGCAGTACTCC.

This clonotype was counted once. Since no conserved phenylalanine or tryptophan closes the CDR3, a read error is the likely cause. The rearrangement uses TRBV11-2 and TRBJ2-3; a possible D gene is TRBD1 (5 bases). The CDR3 spans 13 residues. Germline V lookup: CDR1 SGHAT, CDR2 FQNNGV. In nucleotides, the CDR3 is TGTGCCAGCAGCTTAGCGTTAGGGGATATGCAGTATTCT. Protein: CASSLALGDMQYS.